This T cell receptor beta chain emerged from a study of T cell repertoires in cytomegalovirus infection. Each CDR3 protein is one row after TCRdb ran MiXCR on the reads. The sample contains about 78,000 distinct CDR3 sequences, roughly 37% of which appear only once. Notes on this clonotype: What it binds is not known.

The TCR was taken from a human donor in good health (CMV status not recorded). Some clones in this sample may be carry-over from other donors' samples. The source material was CD8+ T cells from cultured PBMCs, sampled from culture after CMV antigen stimulation.

CDR3 in DNA: TGTGCCAGCAGTGATGGACAGGGGGCCTATCAGCCCCAGCATTTT. This gives the protein CASSDGQGAYQPQHF. The chain recombines TRBV6-5 with TRBJ1-5, with 11 bases aligning to TRBD1. J was trimmed by 5 bases and V by 5 bases; bases with no gene match: 5. This CDR3 has 15 amino acids. The germline CDR1 and CDR2 sequences are MNHEY and SVGAGI.